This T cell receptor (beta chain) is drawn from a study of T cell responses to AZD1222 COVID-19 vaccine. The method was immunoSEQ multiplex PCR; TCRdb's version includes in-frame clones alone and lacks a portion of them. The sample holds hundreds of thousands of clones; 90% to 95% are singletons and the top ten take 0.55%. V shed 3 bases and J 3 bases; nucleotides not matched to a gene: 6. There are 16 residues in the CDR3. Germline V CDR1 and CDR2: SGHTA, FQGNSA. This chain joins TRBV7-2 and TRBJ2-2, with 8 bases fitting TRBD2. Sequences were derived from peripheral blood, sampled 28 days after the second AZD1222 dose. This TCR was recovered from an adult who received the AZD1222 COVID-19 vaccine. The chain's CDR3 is CASSLAAGVDTGELFF. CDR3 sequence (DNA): TGTGCCAGCAGCTTGGCAGCGGGAGTTGACACCGGGGAGCTGTTTTTT. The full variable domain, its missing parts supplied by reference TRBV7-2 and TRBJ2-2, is GAGVSQSPSNKVTEKGKDVELRCDPISGHTALYWYRQSLGQGLEFLIYFQGNSAPDKSGLPSDRFSAERTGGSVSTLTIQRTQQEDSAVYLCASSLAAGVDTGELFFGEGSRLTVL.